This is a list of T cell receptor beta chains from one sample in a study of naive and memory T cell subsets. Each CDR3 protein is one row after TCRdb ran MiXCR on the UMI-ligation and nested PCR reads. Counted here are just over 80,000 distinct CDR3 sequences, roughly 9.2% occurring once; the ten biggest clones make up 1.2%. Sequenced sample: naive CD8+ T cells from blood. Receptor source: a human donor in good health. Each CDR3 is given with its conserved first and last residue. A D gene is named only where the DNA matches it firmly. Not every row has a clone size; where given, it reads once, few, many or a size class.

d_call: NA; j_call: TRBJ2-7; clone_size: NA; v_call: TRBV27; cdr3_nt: TGTGCCAGCGGCCTTGGGGGGTCCTACGAGCAGTACTTC; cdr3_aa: CASGLGGSYEQYF
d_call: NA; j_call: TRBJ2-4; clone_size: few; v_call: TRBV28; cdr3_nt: TGTGCCAGCAGTTCACCCCGGTTAGCAGCAGCCAAAAACATTCAGTACTTC; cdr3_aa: CASSSPRLAAAKNIQYF
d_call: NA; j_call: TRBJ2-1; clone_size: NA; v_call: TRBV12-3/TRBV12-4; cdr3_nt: TGTGCCAGCAGGCGGGGAGGCAATGAGCAGTTCTTC; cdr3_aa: CASRRGGNEQFF
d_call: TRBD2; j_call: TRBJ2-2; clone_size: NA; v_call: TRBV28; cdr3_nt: TGTGCCAGCAGTTTATCCCTAGCGGGAGGGCCGGACACCGGGGAGCTGTTTTTT; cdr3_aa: CASSLSLAGGPDTGELFF
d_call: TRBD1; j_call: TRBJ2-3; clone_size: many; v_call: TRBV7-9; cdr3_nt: TGTGCCAGCAGCTCGCAAGACAGGGGTGGCGATACGCAGTATTTT; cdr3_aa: CASSSQDRGGDTQYF
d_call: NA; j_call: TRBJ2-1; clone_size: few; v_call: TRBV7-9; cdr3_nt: TGTGCCAGCAGCGAGAGGGGCAATGAGCAGTTCTTC; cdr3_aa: CASSERGNEQFF
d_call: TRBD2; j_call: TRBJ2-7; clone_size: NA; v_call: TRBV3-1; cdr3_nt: TGTGCCAGCAGCCCCTACGGACTAGCGGGAGTGTACGAGCAGTACTTC; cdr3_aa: CASSPYGLAGVYEQYF
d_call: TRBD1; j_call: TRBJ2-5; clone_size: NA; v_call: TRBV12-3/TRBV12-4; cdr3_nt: TGTGCCAGCAGTTTCGAGGGGGCGCGGGAAGAGACCCAGTACTTC; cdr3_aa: CASSFEGAREETQYF
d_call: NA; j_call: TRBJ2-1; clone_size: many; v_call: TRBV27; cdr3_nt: TGTGCCAGCAGTTGGCGGAGGGATGGTGACAATGAGCAGTTCTTC; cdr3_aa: CASSWRRDGDNEQFF
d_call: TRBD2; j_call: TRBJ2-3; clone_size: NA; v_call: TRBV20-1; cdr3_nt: TGCAGTGCTATTGATTTTACGGGAGGACCCACAGATACGCAGTATTTT; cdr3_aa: CSAIDFTGGPTDTQYF
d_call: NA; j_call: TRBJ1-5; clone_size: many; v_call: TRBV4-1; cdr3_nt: TGCGCCAGCAGCCAAGCCAGTCAGCCCCAGCATTTT; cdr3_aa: CASSQASQPQHF
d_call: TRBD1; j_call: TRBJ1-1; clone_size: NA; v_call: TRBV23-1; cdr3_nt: TGCGCCAGCAGCCGGACCGCCGGACAGGGGAGGACTGAAGCTTTCTTT; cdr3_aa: CASSRTAGQGRTEAFF
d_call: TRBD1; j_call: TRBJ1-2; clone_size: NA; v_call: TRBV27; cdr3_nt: TGTGCCAGCAGTTGGGCGACAGGGGACGGCTACACCTTC; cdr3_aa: CASSWATGDGYTF
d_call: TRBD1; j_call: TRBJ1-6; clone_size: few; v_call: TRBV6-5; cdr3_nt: TGTGCCAGCAGTTACTCGGGGGACAGAATCCTTTATAATTCACCCCTCCACTTT; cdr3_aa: CASSYSGDRILYNSPLHF
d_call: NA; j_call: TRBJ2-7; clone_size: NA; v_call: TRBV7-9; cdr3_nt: TGTGCCAGCAGCTCAAGTGAGGGGACTTTCTACGAGCAGTACTTC; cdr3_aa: CASSSSEGTFYEQYF
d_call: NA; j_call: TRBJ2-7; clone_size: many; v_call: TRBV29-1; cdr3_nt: TGCAGCGTAGGGGCTCCTGGTGGACACAACCGGGACGAGCAGTACTTC; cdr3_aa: CSVGAPGGHNRDEQYF
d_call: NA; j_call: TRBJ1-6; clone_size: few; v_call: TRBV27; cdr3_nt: TGTGCCAGCAGTTGGACGAGGTATAATTCACCCCTCCACTTT; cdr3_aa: CASSWTRYNSPLHF
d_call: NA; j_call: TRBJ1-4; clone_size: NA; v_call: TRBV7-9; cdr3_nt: TGTGCCAGCATTGCTGGACAGACAGCAACTAATGAAAAACTGTTTTTT; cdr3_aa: CASIAGQTATNEKLFF
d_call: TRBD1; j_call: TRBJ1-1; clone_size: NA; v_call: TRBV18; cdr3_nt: TGTGCCAGCTCACCCACGGACAGGGCGGGCACTGAAGCTTTCTTT; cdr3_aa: CASSPTDRAGTEAFF
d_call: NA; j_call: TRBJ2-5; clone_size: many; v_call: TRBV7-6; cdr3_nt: TGTGCCAGCAGCTTAGATGCTCGGACGGAATACCAAGAGACCCAGTACTTC; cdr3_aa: CASSLDARTEYQETQYF